Presented here are 15 T cell receptor beta chains from one specimen sequenced in a study of blood T cell repertoires in COVID-19. Assay used: immunoSEQ multiplex PCR; TCRdb lists only in-frame clones, some missing. This sample has 120,000 to 150,000 clones, with about 90% found just once. Sequenced sample: peripheral blood. These receptors came from a man aged 45-60 years who had recovered from COVID-19.

V gene TRBV9 combines with J gene TRBJ2-2; a possible D gene is TRBD1 (5 bases). Trimming left V 0 bases short and J 6 bases short, with 12 bases between. Germline V gene lookup returns CDR1 SGDLS and CDR2 YYNGEE. CDR3 length: 15 amino acids. The DNA of the CDR3 is TGTGCCAGCAGCGTAGGGGCAGGGAAGGCCGGGGAGCTGTTTTTT. Residues: CASSVGAGKAGELFF.

This rearrangement joins TRBV5-5 to TRBJ1-4; a weak D match, TRBD1 (5 bases). The CDR3 is 15 residues long. From germline, CDR1 is SGHKS and CDR2 YYEKEE (reference sequence). Trimming stripped 2 bases from V and 6 bases from J, with 14 bases between. CDR3 sequence: CASSFTVTGDEKLFF. The CDR3 DNA sequence: TGTGCCAGCAGCTTTACTGTAACAGGAGATGAAAAACTGTTTTTT.

J is TRBJ1-1 and V is TRBV3-1 (or the pseudogene TRBV3-2); 7 bases map to TRBD1. With V trimmed by 0 bases and J by 7 bases, 2 bases remained unmatched. The CDR3 totals 13 residues. Germline V lookup: CDR1 LGHDT, CDR2 YNNKEL (reference sequence). DNA for the CDR3: TGTGCCAGCAGCCAAGAGAGGACAGGTGAAGCTTTCTTT. Its protein product is CASSQERTGEAFF.

This clone was counted once. V and J are TRBV18 and TRBJ2-5; TRBD1 is a possible D gene (6 bases). The V end was cut by 4 bases, the J end by 1 base, with 10 bases between. The CDR3 has 14 residues. Germline CDR1 reads KGHSH; CDR2 reads LQKENI. In DNA form, the CDR3 reads TGTGCCAGCTCACGGGGGCATTCCCAAGAGACCCAGTACTTC. Translating gives CASSRGHSQETQYF.

The gene calls are TRBV7-8 and TRBJ1-2; 9 bases fit TRBD1. Germline trimming cut 1 base from V and 5 bases from J; bases unmatched to any gene: 8. CDR3 length equals 16 residues. The germline V gene encodes CDR1 SGHVS and CDR2 FQNEAQ. CDR3 residues: CASSLELDRGFYGYTF. DNA of the CDR3: TGTGCCAGCAGCTTAGAATTGGACAGGGGATTTTATGGCTACACCTTC. Looking up the rest from reference TRBV7-8 and TRBJ1-2 gives the full variable domain: GAGVSQSPRYKVAKRGQDVALRCDPISGHVSLFWYQQALGQGPEFLTYFQNEAQLDKSGLPSDRFFAERPEGSVSTLKIQRTQQEDSAVYLCASSLELDRGFYGYTFGSGTRLTVV.

This clone was detected only a few times. The chain has TRBV7-9 and TRBJ2-7; D might be TRBD1 (6 bases). V lost 3 bases to trimming and J lost 4 bases, with 13 bases between them. The CDR3 length is 14 residues. Germline-derived CDR1 and CDR2 are SEHNR and FQNEAQ (reference sequence). The CDR3 reads CASSFADRSYEQYF. In nucleotides, the CDR3 is TGTGCCAGCAGCTTCGCCGACAGGTCTTACGAGCAGTACTTC. Drawing the rest from reference TRBV7-9 and TRBJ2-7, the complete variable domain is DTGVSQNPRHKITKRGQNVTFRCDPISEHNRLYWYRQTLGQGPEFLTYFQNEAQLEKSRLLSDRFSAERPKGSFSTLEIQRTEQGDSAMYLCASSFADRSYEQYFGPGTRLTVT.

As DNA, the CDR3 is TGTGCCAGCAGCCAAGAGGGACAGGGGACTGAAGCTTTCTTT. Protein sequence: CASSQEGQGTEAFF. The chain is built from TRBV4-2 and TRBJ1-1; 10 nucleotides line up with TRBD1. This CDR3 has 14 amino acids. The V gene's germline CDR1 is LGHNA and CDR2 YNFKEQ. V trimming: 0 bases; J trimming: 5 bases; junction bases outside the gene matches: 0.

The CDR3 region is CASSKVIRGQGGTEAFF. CDR3 in DNA: TGTGCCAGCAGCAAAGTGATTCGGGGGCAGGGAGGGACTGAAGCTTTCTTT. The V gene is TRBV21-1, the J gene TRBJ1-1. TRBV21-1 constitutes a pseudogene. This CDR3 comprises 17 residues.

Here the CDR3 DNA reads TGTGCCAGTAGTATAACCGGGACAGGGAATCCTTATAGCAATCAGCCCCAGCATTTT. It yields the protein CASSITGTGNPYSNQPQHF. V gene TRBV19 combines with J gene TRBJ1-5; 9 bases line up with TRBD1. V was pared by 2 bases and J by 0 bases, with 11 bases of the junction left unmatched. The CDR3 contains 19 residues. Germline assignment: CDR1 LNHDA and CDR2 SQIVND (reference sequence).

This clone was seen only a few times. The chain employs TRBV2 and TRBJ2-7, with D perhaps TRBD1 (6 bases). CDR3 length: 13 amino acids. Germline CDR1 and CDR2: SNHLY and FYNNEI. V shed 4 bases and J shed 3 bases, with 10 bases lying between them. The CDR3 loop is CASSALQGYEQYF. The CDR3 nucleotides read TGTGCCAGCAGTGCATTACAGGGCTACGAGCAGTACTTC.

V usage is TRBV14 and J usage is TRBJ1-1, with D tentatively TRBD1 (5 bases). The germline CDR1 and CDR2 sequences are SGHDN and FVKESK. Deletions cut 4 bases from V and 4 bases from J, with 19 bases between. This CDR3 has 16 amino acids. The CDR3 here is CASSPSHPRGGTEAFF. CDR3 nucleotides: TGTGCCAGCAGCCCGTCCCACCCAAGGGGTGGCACTGAAGCTTTCTTT.

The V call is TRBV30, the J call TRBJ1-6, with 9 bases aligning to TRBD1. Trimming removed 3 bases from V and 7 bases from J; junction bases left unmatched: 10. Germline V gene data show CDR1 as GTSNPN and CDR2 as SVGIG (reference sequence). The CDR3 loop spans 16 amino acids. The CDR3 region is CAWRGQGFGVNSPLHF. The CDR3 DNA follows: TGTGCCTGGAGAGGACAGGGGTTTGGGGTGAATTCACCCCTCCACTTT.

V is TRBV30 and J is TRBJ1-1, with D possibly TRBD1 on 6 matching bases. CDR1 and CDR2 (germline): GTSNPN, SVGIG (reference sequence). V lost 4 bases and J 3 bases, leaving 18 bases between the germline ends. The CDR3 is made up of 15 amino acids. CDR3 in DNA: TGTGCCTGGACCCCGAAGGGCAGGGGTGACACTGAAGCTTTCTTT. Protein: CAWTPKGRGDTEAFF.

The V call is TRBV23-1, the J call TRBJ2-5, with no clear D. TRBV23-1 is annotated as an ORF whose role is uncertain. The CDR3 loop spans 17 amino acids. V shed 5 bases and J shed 1 base, with 20 bases lying between them. The CDR3 protein is CASSEPKEGASQETQYF. The CDR3 DNA sequence: TGCGCCAGCAGTGAACCTAAGGAAGGAGCTAGCCAAGAGACCCAGTACTTC.

V and J are TRBV9 and TRBJ1-1; TRBD1 matches 9 bases. J lost 5 bases, V lost 3 bases, and 5 bases had no gene match. In germline, CDR1 is SGDLS, CDR2 YYNGEE. This CDR3 region has 14 residues. The chain's CDR3 is CASSATGGDTEAFF. CDR3 sequence (DNA): TGTGCCAGCAGCGCGACAGGGGGTGATACTGAAGCTTTCTTT.